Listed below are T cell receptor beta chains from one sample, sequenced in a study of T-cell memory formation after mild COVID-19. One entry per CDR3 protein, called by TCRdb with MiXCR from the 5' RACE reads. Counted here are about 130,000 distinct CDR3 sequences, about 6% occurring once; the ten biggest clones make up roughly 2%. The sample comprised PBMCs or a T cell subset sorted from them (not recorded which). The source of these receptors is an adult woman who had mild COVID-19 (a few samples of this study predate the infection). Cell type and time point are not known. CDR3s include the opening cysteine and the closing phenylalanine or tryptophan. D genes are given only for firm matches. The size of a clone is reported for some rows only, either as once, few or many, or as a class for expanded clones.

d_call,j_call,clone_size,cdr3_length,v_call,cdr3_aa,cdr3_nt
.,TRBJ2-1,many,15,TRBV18,CASSPGASLYNEQFF,TGTGCCAGCTCACCAGGAGCTAGCCTCTACAATGAGCAGTTCTTC
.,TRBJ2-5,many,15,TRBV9,CASSINGRVQETQYF,TGTGCCAGCAGCATCAACGGGCGGGTCCAAGAGACCCAGTACTTC
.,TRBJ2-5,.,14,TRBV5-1,CASSLNGGPETQYF,TGCGCCAGCAGCTTGAACGGGGGCCCGGAGACCCAGTACTTC
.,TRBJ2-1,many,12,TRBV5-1,CASSLVGGEQFF,TGCGCCAGCAGCTTGGTGGGCGGTGAGCAGTTCTTC
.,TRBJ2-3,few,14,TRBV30,CAWSQGGEADTQYF,TGTGCCTGGAGCCAAGGGGGGGAGGCAGATACGCAGTATTTT
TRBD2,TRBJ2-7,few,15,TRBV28,CASRPASGGLKEQYF,TGTGCCAGCAGACCCGCTAGCGGGGGGTTGAAAGAGCAGTACTTC
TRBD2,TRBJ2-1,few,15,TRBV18,CASSPLTSGRNEQFF,TGTGCCAGCTCACCATTAACTAGCGGGAGGAATGAGCAGTTCTTC
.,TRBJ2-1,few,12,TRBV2,CASSGTYNEQFF,TGTGCCAGCAGTGGGACCTACAATGAGCAGTTCTTC
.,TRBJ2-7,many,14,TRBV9,CASRTGDPFYEQYF,TGTGCCAGCAGGACCGGGGATCCCTTCTACGAGCAGTACTTC
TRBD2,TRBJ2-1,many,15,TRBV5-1,CASSLGFTSGNEQFF,TGCGCCAGCAGCTTGGGGTTTACTAGCGGCAATGAGCAGTTCTTC